This TCR beta chain was sequenced for a study of a mutant IDH1 vaccine in newly diagnosed glioma. Study summary: Patients received vaccination from 4-6 weeks after radiotherapy alone, or with temozolomide cycles. Earlier treatment was radiotherapy, temozolomide, or both, with most getting both. Findings and limits, study-wide: There seemed to be no relation between pseudoprogression and changes in top peripheral T cell clonotypes.

Assay used: immunoSEQ multiplex PCR; TCRdb lists only in-frame clones, some missing. The table lists tens of thousands of clones, about four fifths of them singletons. Concerning this clone itself: As yet, its antigen is unknown.

Time point defined: week 11, during vaccination. What each vaccine dose contained was 300 ug of mutant IDH1 20-mer peptide, accompanied by topical imiquimod. Astrocytomas that were new, WHO grade 3 or 4, IDH1-mutant and ATRX-lost were present in the donors. The CDR3 has 12 residues. Deletions cut 11 bases from V and 8 bases from J, with 18 bases between. The V gene's germline CDR1 is ENHRY and CDR2 SYGVKD. The rearrangement uses TRBV10-3 and TRBJ1-1; D unresolved. The clonotype was recovered from a man aged 50 or older with glioma. This material consisted of PBMCs, taken from a glioma patient whose treatment included an IDH1 peptide vaccine. DNA for the CDR3: TGTGCCTCCTTCGACGGTCTCGAAGAAGCTTTCTTT. Translated, it gives CASFDGLEEAFF.